Presented here are 29 T cell receptor beta chains from one specimen sequenced in a study of blood T cell repertoires in COVID-19 (TCRdb year 2020). To prepare the library, the immunoSEQ multiplex PCR assay was applied. Imported from immuneACCESS, the table was reduced by TCRdb to in-frame sequences with V and J called. These copies leave out some clones; in studies compared against another copy, an unresolved V gene accounts for under half, and the cause of the remainder is not known. For this sample the table gives 110,000 or so clones, of which 80% to 90% were detected only once. The ten top clones hold less than 8% of the sample. The sequencing sample was made of peripheral blood. The receptors originated from a woman older than 75 with active or convalescent COVID-19.

The rearrangement links TRBV25-1 to TRBJ1-3; D not resolved. The CDR3 has 16 residues. Trimming took 0 bases from V and 4 from J, leaving 13 bases between them. Looked up from germline, CDR1 is MGHDK and CDR2 is SYGVNS. The CDR3 nucleotides read TGTGCCAGCAGTGAATACGGATTTTCGGGAGGAAACACCATATATTTT. It translates to CASSEYGFSGGNTIYF.

This rearrangement joins TRBV11-2 to TRBJ1-2; tentative D call: TRBD1 (6 bases). Germline CDR1 and CDR2: SGHAT and FQNNGV. The CDR3 length is 14 residues. V lost 4 bases to trimming and J lost 5 bases, with 14 bases between them. The CDR3 sequence is CASSSTGSWYGYTF. The CDR3 DNA follows: TGTGCCAGCAGCTCCACAGGGTCGTGGTATGGCTACACCTTC.

The chain recombines TRBV19 with TRBJ2-1, with TRBD2 identical over 14 bases. This CDR3 region has 17 residues. CDR1 and CDR2 (germline): LNHDA, SQIVND (reference sequence). Trimming removed 9 bases from V and 0 bases from J; junction bases left unmatched: 7. The DNA of the CDR3 is TGTGCCAGCAGCGGGACTAGCGGGAGCCGCTCCTACAATGAGCAGTTCTTC. Translated, it gives CASSGTSGSRSYNEQFF.

For the CDR3, the DNA is TGTGCCAGCAGCCAAGAGGGAGGGCTGAACACTGAAGCTTTCTTT. Translated: CASSQEGGLNTEAFF. This rearrangement joins TRBV3-1 (or the pseudogene TRBV3-2) to TRBJ1-1; unclear D gene. Germline assignment: CDR1 LGHDT and CDR2 YNNKEL (reference sequence). The CDR3 is made up of 15 amino acids. Trimming stripped 0 bases from V and 0 bases from J, with 8 bases between.

The chain joins TRBV11-2 to TRBJ2-7, with 8 bases identical to TRBD2. The CDR3 sequence is 14 residues long. The V segment lost 1 base and the J segment 3 bases; nucleotides outside the gene matches: 2. The germline V gene encodes CDR1 SGHAT and CDR2 FQNNGV. CDR3 nucleotide sequence: TGTGCCAGCAGCTTAGTTGGGACTAGCTACGAGCAGTACTTC. Translated, it gives CASSLVGTSYEQYF.

The CDR3 spells CASSPGQGTNYGYTF. CDR3 DNA: TGTGCCAGCAGCCCGGGACAGGGAACCAACTATGGCTACACCTTC. The chain couples TRBV7-9 to TRBJ1-2; 9 nucleotides agree with TRBD1. The CDR3 runs 15 residues. The germline V gene encodes CDR1 SEHNR and CDR2 FQNEAQ (reference sequence). V lost 5 bases and J lost 2; bases outside the gene matches: 6.

The J gene is TRBJ2-3, the V gene TRBV4-1; no clear D. The germline V gene encodes CDR1 MGHRA and CDR2 YSYEKL. Trimming stripped 2 bases from V and 0 bases from J, with 6 bases between. The CDR3 spans 14 residues. CDR3 nucleotide sequence: TGCGCCAGCAGCCAAACTCTTAGCACAGATACGCAGTATTTT. Translation gives CASSQTLSTDTQYF.

The rearrangement joins TRBV7-2 to TRBJ1-3; D remains unclear. The CDR3 totals 14 residues. The V gene lost 1 base and the J gene lost 2 bases, with 6 bases spanning the gap. Germline V gene sequence: CDR1 SGHTA, CDR2 FQGNSA. The chain's CDR3 is CASSLGAAGNTIYF. The CDR3 nucleotides read TGTGCCAGCAGCTTAGGCGCGGCTGGAAACACCATATATTTT.

The genes are TRBV13 and TRBJ1-5; the D is unclear. CDR1 and CDR2 from the germline V gene are PRHDT and FYEKMQ (reference sequence). The CDR3 contains 14 residues. V was pared by 1 base and J by 5 bases, with 9 bases between. The CDR3 DNA follows: TGTGCCAGCAGCTTAGCCAGGACTCATCAGCCCCAGCATTTT. It codes for CASSLARTHQPQHF.

V and J are TRBV9 and TRBJ2-3; D call uncertain. The CDR3 consists of 13 residues. Trimming took off 9 bases at V and 2 bases at J, with 13 bases between the two ends. The germline V gene encodes CDR1 SGDLS and CDR2 YYNGEE. The CDR3 DNA reads TGTGCCACTGACTGGTTATCCACAGATACGCAGTATTTT. Translated, it gives CATDWLSTDTQYF.

This clone was observed a few times. This chain joins TRBV28 and TRBJ2-7, with D perhaps matching TRBD2 (5 bases). The CDR3 extends over 18 amino acids. Trimming cost V 5 bases and J 3 bases, with 26 bases left between them. Germline V gene data show CDR1 as MDHEN and CDR2 as SYDVKM. The CDR3 DNA follows: TGTGCCAGCAGTGGCCTCTGGAGCGGCCCCGAACTACTCTACGAGCAGTACTTC. Protein sequence: CASSGLWSGPELLYEQYF.

This chain links TRBV5-1 with TRBJ2-7; possible D gene TRBD1, 6 bases. The V gene lost 0 bases and the J gene lost 5 bases, with 15 bases spanning the gap. The CDR3 consists of 15 residues. Germline CDR1 SGHRS, CDR2 YFSETQ. CDR3 residues: CASSLVGQGFDEQYF. CDR3 nucleotide sequence: TGCGCCAGCAGCTTGGTAGGTCAGGGGTTCGACGAGCAGTACTTC.

The J gene is TRBJ2-7, the V gene TRBV27; TRBD1 is a possible D gene (7 bases). The CDR3 totals 15 residues. The germline V and J ends were trimmed by 4 bases and 1 base, with 14 bases remaining between them. Germline assignment: CDR1 MNHEY and CDR2 SMNVEV (reference sequence). This chain's CDR3 is CASSYGQGGSYEQYF. The CDR3 bases are TGTGCCAGCAGTTATGGTCAGGGGGGATCCTACGAGCAGTACTTC.

The chain couples TRBV25-1 to TRBJ2-7; D is uncertain. The CDR3 totals 16 residues. Trimming pared 5 bases from V and 2 bases from J, leaving 19 bases between. Germline V CDR1 and CDR2: MGHDK, SYGVNS. CDR3 sequence: CASSPPLAGRTYEQYF. In nucleotides, the CDR3 is TGTGCCAGCAGTCCCCCCTTAGCCGGCCGAACCTACGAGCAGTACTTC.

The chain combines TRBV6-4 with TRBJ1-5; 7 bases align to TRBD1. Germline V gene lookup returns CDR1 MRHNA and CDR2 SNTAGT. This CDR3 is built from 15 residues. J was trimmed by 0 bases and V by 6 bases; bases with no gene match: 5. The CDR3 bases are TGTGCCAGCAGCCTCACAGGGGATAGCAATCAGCCCCAGCATTTT. Its protein product is CASSLTGDSNQPQHF.

The V gene is TRBV6-4, the J gene TRBJ2-2; D not resolved. This CDR3 comprises 11 residues. The V gene's germline CDR1 is MRHNA and CDR2 SNTAGT. Between the trimmed V and J ends, which lost 8 bases and 3 bases, there was a span of 4 bases. Written as DNA, the CDR3 is TGTGCCAGCGGAGACACCGGGGAGCTGTTTTTT. This sequence encodes CASGDTGELFF.

The chain joins TRBV5-1 to TRBJ2-1; 12 bases are a match to TRBD1. J gave up 8 bases and V 1 base, and 4 bases lay outside the gene matches. The CDR3 covers 15 residues. Germline V gene sequence: CDR1 SGHRS, CDR2 YFSETQ. The CDR3 is CASSLLGQGADEQFF. CDR3 sequence (DNA): TGCGCCAGCAGCTTGCTGGGACAGGGGGCGGATGAGCAGTTCTTC. The full variable domain, rest sourced from reference TRBV5-1 and TRBJ2-1, is KAGVTQTPRYLIKTRGQQVTLSCSPISGHRSVSWYQQTPGQGLQFLFEYFSETQRNKGNFPGRFSGRQFSNSRSEMNVSTLELGDSALYLCASSLLGQGADEQFFGPGTRLTVL.

The chain couples TRBV6-1 to TRBJ2-4; 10 nucleotides agree with TRBD2. This CDR3 has 17 amino acids. The V segment lost 2 bases and the J segment 7 bases; nucleotides outside the gene matches: 11. The germline CDR1 and CDR2 sequences are MNHNS and SASEGT. CDR3 region: CASSEIAGGPLGNIQYF. CDR3 sequence (DNA): TGTGCCAGCAGTGAAATAGCGGGAGGCCCCCTGGGGAACATTCAGTACTTC.

The chain is built from TRBV2 and TRBJ1-6, with a weak D call TRBD1 (5 bases). V was clipped by 8 bases and J by 8 bases, with 13 bases between them. Per germline, CDR1 SNHLY and CDR2 FYNNEI. This CDR3 has 13 residues. This CDR3 reads CASCGGVDSPLHF. CDR3 coding DNA: TGTGCCAGCTGCGGGGGAGTTGATTCACCCCTCCACTTT.

This clone was counted a single time. The chain joins TRBV11-2 to TRBJ2-1; no clear D gene. From germline, CDR1 is SGHAT and CDR2 FQNNGV. The CDR3 loop spans 14 amino acids. Between the trimmed V and J ends, which lost 0 bases and 0 bases, there was a span of 3 bases. The CDR3 DNA is TGTGCCAGCAGCTTAGATCACTCCTACAATGAGCAGTTCTTC. Translating gives CASSLDHSYNEQFF.

This clone was detected only once. The CDR3 DNA follows: TGTGCCAGCAGCTCGGGACTAGCGGGAGTCTATGAGCAGTTCTTC. The encoded protein is CASSSGLAGVYEQFF. The J gene is TRBJ2-1, the V gene TRBV7-2; TRBD2 agrees at 14 bases. J was trimmed by 8 bases and V by 4 bases; bases with no gene match: 4. In germline, CDR1 is SGHTA, CDR2 FQGNSA. CDR3 length equals 15 residues.

The chain joins TRBV2 to TRBJ2-7; D is undetermined. Looked up from germline, CDR1 is SNHLY and CDR2 is FYNNEI. The CDR3 is made up of 13 amino acids. The V gene lost 4 bases and the J gene lost 5 bases, with 12 bases spanning the gap. The CDR3, as DNA: TGTGCCAGCAGTGTTATTTTCCGGGACGAGCAGTACTTC. Its protein product is CASSVIFRDEQYF.

The V call is TRBV7-9, the J call TRBJ2-3, with 7 bases matching TRBD1. The junction had 2 bases not matched to a gene; V was cut back by 6 bases and J by 2 bases. Germline V gene lookup returns CDR1 SEHNR and CDR2 FQNEAQ (reference sequence). The CDR3 sequence is 13 residues long. In nucleotides, the CDR3 is TGTGCCAGCAGTGACAGGGCCACAGATACGCAGTATTTT. This encodes CASSDRATDTQYF.

J is TRBJ1-2 and V is TRBV27, with D possibly TRBD1 on 6 matching bases. Germline V gene lookup returns CDR1 MNHEY and CDR2 SMNVEV (reference sequence). Trimming left V 2 bases short and J 4 bases short, with 11 bases between. This CDR3 spans 14 amino acids. DNA of the CDR3: TGTGCCAGCAGTTTAGGGGGCCCAGGCTATGGCTACACCTTC. Encoded protein: CASSLGGPGYGYTF.

The chain uses TRBV6-1 and TRBJ2-2; 7 nucleotides line up with TRBD1. CDR3 size: 13 residues. The V gene's germline CDR1 is MNHNS and CDR2 SASEGT. The V and J ends lost 5 bases and 5 bases, in that order; junction bases with no gene match: 2. CDR3 region: CASSQTGTGELFF. Here the CDR3 DNA reads TGTGCCAGCAGTCAGACAGGGACCGGGGAGCTGTTTTTT.

The chain is built from TRBV5-4 and TRBJ2-7, with 10 bases aligning to TRBD2. The germline V gene encodes CDR1 SGHNT and CDR2 YYREEE (reference sequence). The V segment lost 3 bases and the J segment 7 bases; nucleotides outside the gene matches: 10. This CDR3 spans 15 amino acids. The CDR3 nucleotides read TGTGCCAGCAGCTACCCGGGACTAGCGTCCGTGGAGCAGTACTTC. Protein: CASSYPGLASVEQYF.

CDR3 sequence (DNA): TGTGCCAGCAGCTCCGGACAGGGGGGACATCAGCCCCAGCATTTT. Translated, it gives CASSSGQGGHQPQHF. J is TRBJ1-5 and V is TRBV7-6; TRBD1 matches at 10 bases. The CDR3 totals 15 residues. CDR1 is SGHVS and CDR2 is FNYEAQ in the germline V gene. With 4 bases clipped from V and 5 bases from J, the junction kept 5 bases outside the gene matches.

This sequence joins TRBV28 and TRBJ1-2; D is ambiguous. Germline V gives CDR1 MDHEN, CDR2 SYDVKM. This CDR3 is built from 15 residues. Trimming cost V 1 base and J 8 bases, with 17 bases left between them. The CDR3 coding sequence is TGTGCCAGCAGTTTATCGAGTGGGTTGGGGAGGGGCTACACCTTC. Protein product: CASSLSSGLGRGYTF.

This clone came up a few times. This chain connects TRBV6-6 to TRBJ2-5, with 9 bases fitting TRBD1. The CDR3 extends over 15 amino acids. CDR1 is MNHNY, CDR2 SVGAGI, per germline (reference sequence). Unmatched junction bases numbered 10, after V lost 7 bases and J lost 4 bases. The CDR3 DNA sequence: TGTGCCAGCACCAAAAGGGGGACAGGGATAGAGACCCAGTACTTC. Its translation: CASTKRGTGIETQYF.